The rows below give T cell receptor beta chains drawn from one sample of a study of T cell responses to AZD1222 COVID-19 vaccine. Generated by immunoSEQ multiplex PCR, the TCRdb table keeps only in-frame clones and is missing some. This sample has about 160,000 clones, with just over 90% found just once. The sequences come from peripheral blood, collected on day 0 of AZD1222 vaccination. These receptors were obtained from an adult in good health. The CDR3 runs from the conserved cysteine through the conserved F or W. A D gene is named only where the DNA matches it firmly. Only some rows state a clone size, as once, few, many or a class for expanded clones.

d_call clone_size j_call v_call cdr3_aa cdr3_nt
TRBD1 medium-sized TRBJ2-1 TRBV15 CATSRGGQYSYNEQFF TGTGCCACCAGCAGAGGGGGACAGTACTCCTACAATGAGCAGTTCTTC
. . TRBJ1-1 TRBV9 CASSVSANTEAFF TGTGCCAGCAGCGTTTCTGCTAACACTGAAGCTTTCTTT
TRBD1 . TRBJ2-1 TRBV7-6 CASYLHQGDAGSYNEQFF TGTGCCAGCTATTTGCATCAGGGGGACGCGGGCTCCTACAATGAGCAGTTCTTC
TRBD1 . TRBJ1-2 TRBV19 CASTYGTATFYTF TGTGCCAGTACCTACGGGACAGCCACCTTCTACACCTTC
TRBD1 . TRBJ1-5 TRBV19 CASSNDRANQPQHF TGTGCCAGTAGTAACGACAGGGCGAATCAGCCCCAGCATTTT
. . TRBJ1-1 TRBV7-2 CASRQGRETEAFF TGTGCCAGCAGGCAGGGTCGGGAGACTGAAGCTTTCTTT
. . TRBJ1-1 TRBV5-1 CASSLFGAPDTEAFF TGCGCCAGCAGCTTGTTTGGGGCGCCTGACACTGAAGCTTTCTTT
. . TRBJ1-1 TRBV2 CASRRGEAQEAFF TGTGCCAGCCGAAGAGGGGAAGCACAGGAAGCTTTCTTT
. . TRBJ1-1 TRBV18 CASSLSLTERNTEAFF TGTGCCAGCTCATTATCCCTGACAGAAAGGAACACTGAAGCTTTCTTT
. . TRBJ2-5 TRBV6-5 CASSFVGGGEETQYF TGTGCCAGCTCTTTTGTAGGAGGGGGCGAAGAGACCCAGTACTTC
TRBD2 . TRBJ2-3 TRBV7-9 CASSIQAGGGTDTQYF TGTGCCAGCAGCATCCAAGCGGGAGGAGGTACAGATACGCAGTATTTT
TRBD1 . TRBJ2-7 TRBV4-1 CASSQDVATTGDSYEQYF TGCGCCAGCAGCCAAGATGTAGCAACGACAGGGGATTCCTACGAGCAGTACTTC
TRBD1 . TRBJ1-2 TRBV27 CASSLKGQLNYGYTF TGTGCCAGCAGTTTAAAGGGACAGTTAAACTATGGCTACACCTTC
TRBD1 . TRBJ1-2 TRBV18 CASSTGGDYGYTF TGTGCCAGCTCAACAGGGGGAGACTATGGCTACACCTTC
. . TRBJ1-1 TRBV3-1/TRBV3-2 CASSRPPENTEAFF TGTGCCAGCAGCCGACCCCCTGAGAACACTGAAGCTTTCTTT
. . TRBJ1-6 TRBV27 CASSWGEGFTSPLHF TGTGCCAGCAGTTGGGGAGAGGGATTCACTTCACCCCTCCACTTT
TRBD2 . TRBJ2-2 TRBV5-1 CASSFTSGGADGELFF TGCGCCAGCAGCTTTACTAGCGGGGGGGCCGACGGGGAGCTGTTTTTT
. . TRBJ1-6 TRBV6-5 CASSYLGVSSPLHF TGTGCCAGCAGTTACTTGGGGGTGAGCTCACCCCTCCACTTT
. . TRBJ1-1 TRBV3-1/TRBV3-2 CASSKRGTEAFF TGTGCCAGCAGCAAAAGGGGCACTGAAGCTTTCTTT
. . TRBJ1-1 TRBV6-5 CASSSNGGAEAFF TGTGCCAGCAGCTCGAATGGGGGAGCTGAAGCTTTCTTT
TRBD2 . TRBJ2-1 TRBV4-2 CASSQTTSGAPYNEQFF TGTGCCAGCAGCCAGACGACTAGCGGGGCTCCCTACAATGAGCAGTTCTTC
. . TRBJ1-1 TRBV5-1 CASSLVGAVAEAFF TGCGCCAGCAGCTTGGTGGGGGCGGTGGCTGAAGCTTTCTTT
TRBD2 . TRBJ2-7 TRBV7-2 CASSLGLGSGGAFPYEQYF TGTGCCAGCAGCTTAGGCCTCGGTAGCGGGGGGGCCTTCCCCTACGAGCAGTACTTC
TRBD1 . TRBJ2-7 TRBV15 CATSRDSAGTGGVLNEQYF TGTGCCACCAGCAGGGACTCAGCCGGGACAGGGGGCGTTTTGAACGAGCAGTACTTC
TRBD2 . TRBJ2-5 TRBV11-2 CASSLQRGGGETQYF TGTGCCAGTAGCTTACAGCGGGGGGGAGGAGAGACCCAGTACTTC
TRBD1 . TRBJ1-5 TRBV29-1 CSVKTGGNQPQHF TGCAGCGTTAAGACAGGGGGGAATCAGCCCCAGCATTTT
TRBD2 . TRBJ2-3 TRBV2 CASSIQGWGGSDTQYF TGTGCCAGCAGTATCCAGGGTTGGGGGGGATCAGATACGCAGTATTTT
TRBD1 . TRBJ1-5 TRBV28 CASSLGPGGQHF TGTGCCAGCAGTTTAGGGCCAGGGGGTCAGCATTTT
. . TRBJ2-1 TRBV6-2/TRBV6-3 CASSYDRRNEQFF TGTGCCAGCAGTTACGACAGGCGCAATGAGCAGTTCTTC
TRBD1 . TRBJ1-6 TRBV6-4 CASSWGDSISYNSPLHF TGTGCCAGCTCCTGGGGGGACAGTATCTCCTATAATTCACCCCTCCACTTT
. once TRBJ1-6 TRBV28 CASSLPLGNNSPLHF TGTGCCAGCAGTTTGCCCCTAGGGAATAATTCACCCCTCCACTTT
TRBD2 . TRBJ2-3 TRBV7-2 CASSLTSGTDTQYF TGTGCCAGCAGCTTAACTAGCGGCACAGATACGCAGTATTTT
. . TRBJ1-1 TRBV11-2 CASSTQINTEAFF TGTGCCAGCAGCACACAGATAAACACTGAAGCTTTCTTT
. . TRBJ2-7 TRBV7-2 CATKQGSSYEQYF TGTGCCACTAAACAGGGAAGCTCCTACGAGCAGTACTTC
. . TRBJ1-1 TRBV6-5 CASNPRPFSEAFF TGTGCCAGCAATCCCAGACCGTTCTCTGAAGCTTTCTTT
. . TRBJ2-7 TRBV7-2 CASSQRASSYEQYF TGTGCCAGCAGCCAAAGGGCCTCCTCCTACGAGCAGTACTTC
. . TRBJ2-1 TRBV24-1 CATGDKYNEQFF TGTGCCACCGGGGACAAGTACAATGAGCAGTTCTTC
. . TRBJ1-1 TRBV29-1 CSVATEAFLAFF TGCAGCGTTGCAACTGAAGCTTTCTTGGCTTTCTTT
. once TRBJ1-5 TRBV6-1 CASSELDQPQHF TGTGCCAGCAGTGAATTGGATCAGCCCCAGCATTTT
TRBD1 . TRBJ1-5 TRBV27 CASSLWTGGINQPQHF TGTGCCAGCAGTTTATGGACAGGGGGCATCAATCAGCCCCAGCATTTT
. . TRBJ1-1 TRBV6-2/TRBV6-3 CASSYARGVTEAFF TGTGCCAGCAGTTACGCGAGGGGTGTCACTGAAGCTTTCTTT
. few TRBJ2-3 TRBV9 CASSGGGRTAGSTSTDTQYF TGTGCCAGCAGCGGGGGGGGCCGGACAGCCGGATCGACTAGCACAGATACGCAGTATTTT
. . TRBJ1-1 TRBV30 CAWRAGETTEAFF TGTGCCTGGAGGGCAGGGGAAACCACTGAAGCTTTCTTT
. . TRBJ1-1 TRBV29-1 CSVSPLRNTEAFF TGCAGCGTTAGCCCCCTTAGAAACACTGAAGCTTTCTTT
. . TRBJ1-5 TRBV28 CASSEQNQPQHF TGTGCCAGCAGTGAGCAGAATCAGCCCCAGCATTTT
. . TRBJ1-1 TRBV11-2 CASSLSGQSEAFF TGTGCCAGCAGCTTATCAGGCCAATCTGAAGCTTTCTTT
. few TRBJ1-5 TRBV5-6 CASSLGGLSWQPQHF TGTGCCAGCAGCTTGGGAGGGTTGTCTTGGCAGCCCCAGCATTTT
. . TRBJ1-1 TRBV5-1 CASSLGLNGQEAFF TGCGCCAGCAGCTTGGGATTAAATGGGCAAGAAGCTTTCTTT
. . TRBJ2-7 TRBV5-1 CASSSGSVYEQYF TGCGCCAGCAGCTCTGGTTCCGTCTACGAGCAGTACTTC